The present TCR beta chain was sequenced within a study of human T cells and chemical hapten exposure. As for the study in general: Researchers reported sensitizing an approximately 2 cm by approximately 2 cm upper inner arm skin site with 2% DPC.

Time point noted: patch test 1, 2 weeks after DPC sensitization. Treatment: therapeutic diphenylcyclopropenone sensitization with weekly scalp DPC. Judged by abundance, this clonotype is medium-sized (0.01 to 0.1%). The library put unique molecular identifiers onto individual cDNA molecules. Each CDR3 protein gets one entry after TCRdb re-called the RACE reads with MiXCR. The sample holds 90,000 to 120,000 distinct CDR3 sequences, approximately 10% seen once. Germline V gene sequence: CDR1 SNHLY, CDR2 FYNNEI. V dropped 6 bases and J dropped 9; count of bases not matched to a gene: 2. The CDR3 is made up of 11 amino acids.

The receptor's source is a woman in her thirties or forties with alopecia areata. Some clones in this sample may be carry-over from other donors' samples. The rearrangement joins TRBV2 to TRBJ2-1; 7 nucleotides match TRBD2. Sample: whole blood, taken in connection with sensitization to the hapten diphenylcyclopropenone (DPC). Written as DNA, the CDR3 is TGTGCCAGCAGGCGGGAGCTTGAGCAGTTCTTC. Protein product: CASRRELEQFF.